These 32 T cell receptor beta chains were sequenced from one sample in a study of blood T cell repertoires in COVID-19. TCRdb's copy holds only in-frame clones and misses some; the assay was immunoSEQ multiplex PCR. The sample includes hundreds of thousands of clones, about 85% of them seen just once. Sequencing used PBMCs or T cells enriched from blood (not recorded which). Receptor source: a woman between 50 and 59 years old who had recovered from COVID-19.

The chain couples TRBV5-5 to TRBJ2-7, with 8 bases matching TRBD2. CDR1 SGHKS and CDR2 YYEKEE come from the germline V gene (reference sequence). The CDR3 covers 15 residues. The ends lost 4 bases at V and 4 bases at J; junction bases unmatched: 10. The DNA for the CDR3 is TGTGCCAGCAGCCCTGCGGGAGGCCCCATGTACGAGCAGTACTTC. Translated, it gives CASSPAGGPMYEQYF.

The chain uses TRBV7-9 and TRBJ2-3; 7 bases are shared with TRBD2. V was pared by 3 bases and J by 3 bases, with 3 bases of the junction left unmatched. The CDR3 is made up of 14 amino acids. Germline V gene lookup returns CDR1 SEHNR and CDR2 FQNEAQ (reference sequence). The CDR3 loop is CASSFGAGTDTQYF. CDR3 in DNA: TGTGCCAGCAGCTTTGGAGCGGGGACAGATACGCAGTATTTT.

This clone was recorded only once. The chain uses TRBV6-2 or TRBV6-3 and TRBJ2-1, with 8 bases that match TRBD2. The CDR3 extends over 15 amino acids. Germline loops: CDR1 MNHEY, CDR2 SVGEGT. With V trimmed by 5 bases and J by 6 bases, 9 bases remained unmatched. The chain's CDR3 is CASSPGLGGPNEQFF. The CDR3 region has the DNA TGTGCCAGCAGTCCGGGACTAGGGGGGCCCAATGAGCAGTTCTTC.

This chain joins TRBV2 and TRBJ1-2, with 7 bases matching TRBD1. Germline V gene lookup returns CDR1 SNHLY and CDR2 FYNNEI. This CDR3 contains 12 residues. The ends lost 6 bases at V and 6 bases at J; junction bases unmatched: 4. The DNA for the CDR3 is TGTGCCAGCAGAGAACAGGGGAATGGCTACACCTTC. This sequence encodes CASREQGNGYTF.

This rearrangement joins TRBV10-1 to TRBJ2-7; 10 positions agree with TRBD1. This CDR3 is built from 14 residues. Losses at the gene ends were 0 bases for V and 7 bases for J; bases not matched to a gene: 3. In germline, CDR1 is WNHNN, CDR2 SYGVQD (reference sequence). CDR3 nucleotide sequence: TGCGCCAGCAGTGAGTCCGGACAGGGGGGTGAGCAGTACTTC. Encoded protein: CASSESGQGGEQYF.

CDR3 nucleotide sequence: TGTGCCAGCAGCGGGGACAGGGGGCGTAATGAGCAGTTCTTC. This translates into CASSGDRGRNEQFF. The rearrangement joins TRBV7-9 to TRBJ2-1, with 12 bases identical to TRBD1. Losses at the gene ends were 5 bases for V and 7 bases for J; bases not matched to a gene: 3. Germline V lookup: CDR1 SEHNR, CDR2 FQNEAQ (reference sequence). The length of the CDR3 is 14 residues.

This clone was detected a few times. The chain joins TRBV18 to TRBJ2-5; 7 bases are a match to TRBD1. Germline values: CDR1 KGHSH, CDR2 LQKENI. V was clipped by 6 bases and J by 0 bases; unmatched bases: 10. The CDR3 is 16 amino acids. CDR3 loop: CASSGAMDRNQETQYF. In DNA, the CDR3 is TGTGCCAGCTCGGGTGCGATGGACAGGAACCAAGAGACCCAGTACTTC.

The V and J genes are TRBV6-1 and TRBJ1-5; D unresolved. The germline CDR1 and CDR2 sequences are MNHNS and SASEGT. This CDR3 contains 16 residues. The V end was cut by 1 base, the J end by 0 bases, with 10 bases between. The CDR3 DNA is TGTGCCAGCAGTGAAGGGCACGGGTATAGCAATCAGCCCCAGCATTTT. The encoded protein is CASSEGHGYSNQPQHF.

The J gene is TRBJ2-1, the V gene TRBV10-1; D possibly corresponds to TRBD2 (5 bases). The CDR3 runs to 13 residues. In germline, CDR1 is WNHNN, CDR2 SYGVQD (reference sequence). Trimming stripped 3 bases from V and 6 bases from J, with 9 bases between. CDR3 residues: CASSDPAGNEQFF. DNA for the CDR3: TGCGCCAGCAGTGACCCCGCGGGCAATGAGCAGTTCTTC.

V gene TRBV2 combines with J gene TRBJ2-1, with D possibly TRBD2 on 5 matching bases. The ends were cut back, 6 bases at V and 6 bases at J, with 18 bases in the middle. The CDR3 loop spans 15 amino acids. The germline CDR1 and CDR2 sequences are SNHLY and FYNNEI. The CDR3 spells CASRTSRGWGNEQFF. CDR3 DNA sequence: TGTGCCAGCAGAACCTCACGGGGATGGGGCAATGAGCAGTTCTTC.

This clone was found a few times. The chain is built from TRBV10-1 and TRBJ1-4; D unclear. The CDR3 runs to 14 residues. The V end lost 5 bases, the J end lost 4 bases, and 11 bases lay between the germline ends. The germline gives CDR1 WNHNN, CDR2 SYGVQD (reference sequence). DNA of the CDR3: TGCGCCAGCAGTATCGCGTTTAATAATGAAAAACTGTTTTTT. This sequence encodes CASSIAFNNEKLFF.

The V call is TRBV10-3, the J call TRBJ2-1; possibly TRBD2 for D (5 bases). CDR3 length equals 12 residues. V dropped 3 bases and J dropped 7 bases, with 7 bases sitting between them. From germline, CDR1 is ENHRY and CDR2 SYGVKD. The CDR3 region has the DNA TGTGCCATCAGTGACAGGAGGAATGAGCAGTTCTTC. Encoded protein: CAISDRRNEQFF.

The chain joins TRBV7-2 to TRBJ2-2; TRBD2 agrees at 12 bases. Germline loops: CDR1 SGHTA, CDR2 FQGNSA. The V and J ends lost 6 bases and 8 bases, in that order; junction bases with no gene match: 4. There are 14 residues in the CDR3. This CDR3 is CASRRTSGAGELFF. Written as DNA, the CDR3 is TGTGCCAGCAGACGGACTAGCGGGGCGGGGGAGCTGTTTTTT.

This clone has just one count. The rearrangement links TRBV5-8 to TRBJ1-5; D is uncertain. With 4 bases removed from V and 6 bases from J, the gap between germline ends came to 14 bases. Germline V gives CDR1 SGHTS, CDR2 YDEGEE. The CDR3 runs 14 residues. DNA for the CDR3: TGTGCCAGCAGCCCCCGGGCAGGACTTCAGCCCCAGCATTTT. Translated: CASSPRAGLQPQHF.

The J gene is TRBJ1-1, the V gene TRBV18; 7 bases are shared with TRBD1. This CDR3 contains 16 residues. Looked up from germline, CDR1 is KGHSH and CDR2 is LQKENI. V gave up 3 bases and J gave up 0 bases; unmatched junction bases: 7. In nucleotides, the CDR3 is TGTGCCAGCTCACCTCCGGGACAGCCCCTGAACACTGAAGCTTTCTTT. This gives the protein CASSPPGQPLNTEAFF. Together with reference TRBV18 and TRBJ1-1, the CDR3 gives the full variable domain: NAGVMQNPRHLVRRRGQEARLRCSPMKGHSHVYWYRQLPEEGLKFMVYLQKENIIDESGMPKERFSAEFPKEGPSILRIQQVVRGDSAAYFCASSPPGQPLNTEAFFGQGTRLTVV.

CDR3 amino acids: CASSTHRGPDTEAFF. The CDR3 DNA reads TGTGCCAGCAGCACCCACAGGGGGCCTGACACTGAAGCTTTCTTT. This chain joins TRBV11-2 and TRBJ1-1, with 9 bases fitting TRBD1. Unmatched junction bases numbered 7, after V lost 5 bases and J lost 3 bases. Germline lookup yields CDR1 SGHAT and CDR2 FQNNGV. This CDR3 has 15 residues.

The table lists this clone with a few counts. The chain is built from TRBV18 and TRBJ1-1, with D maybe TRBD1 (5 bases). The CDR3 extends over 14 amino acids. V was shortened by 3 bases and J by 5 bases, with 13 bases between the two germline ends. Germline V gene data show CDR1 as KGHSH and CDR2 as LQKENI. The CDR3 sequence: CASSPTGGGTEAFF. In nucleotides, the CDR3 is TGTGCCAGCTCACCTACGGGGGGAGGAACTGAAGCTTTCTTT.

The gene calls are TRBV28 and TRBJ2-3; D remains ambiguous. Trimming took 2 bases from V and 2 from J, leaving 20 bases between them. The germline gives CDR1 MDHEN, CDR2 SYDVKM. The length of the CDR3 is 18 residues. The CDR3 DNA sequence: TGTGCCAGCAGTTTAGGATCCGGAGCCCACACCGACACAGATACGCAGTATTTT. Protein sequence: CASSLGSGAHTDTDTQYF.

The gene calls are TRBV27 and TRBJ2-7, with D maybe TRBD1 (5 bases). V lost 6 bases and J lost 3, with 12 bases in between. The CDR3 has 13 residues. Germline CDR1 reads MNHEY; CDR2 reads SMNVEV (reference sequence). Here the CDR3 DNA reads TGTGCCAGCAGGCGTGGACAAAACTACGAGCAGTACTTC. This translates into CASRRGQNYEQYF.

J is TRBJ2-1 and V is TRBV3-1 (or the pseudogene TRBV3-2); 9 bases align to TRBD2. The V gene's germline CDR1 is LGHDT and CDR2 YNNKEL (reference sequence). Trimming at V came to 2 bases and at J to 4 bases, leaving 6 bases not matched to a gene. There are 16 residues in the CDR3. CDR3 in DNA: TGTGCCAGCAGCCAAACCCTAGCGGGATCTTACAATGAGCAGTTCTTC. This translates into CASSQTLAGSYNEQFF.

This clone occurred a few times. The V call is TRBV30, the J call TRBJ2-6; D gene unclear. Germline values: CDR1 GTSNPN, CDR2 SVGIG (reference sequence). The CDR3 loop spans 16 amino acids. V was clipped by 0 bases and J by 4 bases, with 13 bases between them. The CDR3 nucleotides are TGTGCCTGGAGTGTACTATTAGGTACAGGGGCCAACGTCCTGACTTTC. It yields the protein CAWSVLLGTGANVLTF.

The gene calls are TRBV2 and TRBJ2-3; D remains ambiguous. Germline V gene data show CDR1 as SNHLY and CDR2 as FYNNEI. Trimming removed 7 bases from V and 2 bases from J, with 10 bases in between. The length of the CDR3 is 13 residues. The CDR3: CASNGPYTDTQYF. CDR3 nucleotide sequence: TGTGCCAGCAATGGGCCTTACACAGATACGCAGTATTTT.

This chain links TRBV4-3 with TRBJ1-2, with a weak D call TRBD1 (5 bases). V lost 0 bases and J lost 2, with 7 bases in between. Germline values: CDR1 LGHNA, CDR2 YSLEER. The CDR3 spans 14 residues. The DNA for the CDR3 is TGCGCCAGCAGCCAAGACGCAGGGAACTATGGCTACACCTTC. Translating it yields CASSQDAGNYGYTF.

This chain connects TRBV27 to TRBJ2-7, with a weak D call TRBD1 (6 bases). CDR1 is MNHEY, CDR2 SMNVEV, per germline (reference sequence). V lost 4 bases, J lost 4 bases, and 17 bases lay in between. This CDR3 has 15 amino acids. The CDR3 DNA follows: TGTGCCAGCAGTTCCCTAGGGGGAGTCAAATACGAGCAGTACTTC. Translation gives CASSSLGGVKYEQYF.

This rearrangement joins TRBV15 to TRBJ1-1; the D is unclear. V gave up 2 bases and J gave up 1 base, with 5 bases separating them. The germline CDR1 and CDR2 sequences are LNHNV and YYDKDF (reference sequence). The CDR3 sequence is 13 residues long. The CDR3 nucleotides read TGTGCCACCAGCAGAACAGAGAACACTGAAGCTTTCTTT. It specifies CATSRTENTEAFF.

The V and J genes are TRBV7-9 and TRBJ2-3; D is undetermined. CDR1 and CDR2 (germline): SEHNR, FQNEAQ (reference sequence). V was trimmed by 0 bases and J by 1 base, leaving 5 bases between them. CDR3 length: 14 residues. This CDR3 reads CASSLASRTDTQYF. CDR3 DNA: TGTGCCAGCAGCTTAGCTAGCCGCACAGATACGCAGTATTTT.

The chain has TRBV29-1 and TRBJ1-4, with a weak D call TRBD1 (5 bases). The CDR3 length is 13 residues. The germline CDR1 and CDR2 sequences are SQVTM and ANQGSEA. Trimming took 3 bases from V and 3 from J, leaving 8 bases between them. This CDR3 reads CSVEEGPNEKLFF. CDR3 coding DNA: TGCAGCGTTGAGGAGGGACCTAATGAAAAACTGTTTTTT.

As DNA, the CDR3 is TGTGCCACACGACACACCCGGGACTCGAGGGGTGAGCAGTTCTTC. Amino acid sequence: CATRHTRDSRGEQFF. The rearrangement uses TRBV7-9 and TRBJ2-1; TRBD2 is a possible D gene (6 bases). Trimming removed 10 bases at V and 9 bases at J, with 25 bases between. Germline CDR1 is SEHNR and CDR2 is FQNEAQ (reference sequence). The CDR3 has 15 amino acids.

V usage is TRBV28 and J usage is TRBJ2-1; a weak D match, TRBD2 (5 bases). In germline, CDR1 is MDHEN, CDR2 SYDVKM. Trimming stripped 3 bases from V and 6 bases from J, with 9 bases between. This CDR3 contains 13 residues. The CDR3 is CASSFGEFNEQFF. CDR3 DNA: TGTGCCAGCAGTTTCGGGGAGTTCAATGAGCAGTTCTTC. Supplemented by reference TRBV28 and TRBJ2-1, the full variable domain reads DVKVTQSSRYLVKRTGEKVFLECVQDMDHENMFWYRQDPGLGLRLIYFSYDVKMKEKGDIPEGYSVSREKKERFSLILESASTNQTSMYLCASSFGEFNEQFFGPGTRLTVL.

The rearrangement uses TRBV5-1 and TRBJ2-1; 8 nucleotides align to TRBD2. This CDR3 is 15 amino acids long. Germline V gene lookup returns CDR1 SGHRS and CDR2 YFSETQ. V gave up 4 bases and J gave up 4 bases; unmatched junction bases: 7. The DNA for the CDR3 is TGCGCCAGCAGCCATATGACTAGCGAATACAATGAGCAGTTCTTC. It is translated as CASSHMTSEYNEQFF.

The chain combines TRBV27 with TRBJ2-5, with 9 bases fitting TRBD2. Looked up from germline, CDR1 is MNHEY and CDR2 is SMNVEV (reference sequence). CDR3 length: 16 residues. After removal of 8 bases from V and 4 bases from J, the junction contained 14 bases not matched to a gene. The CDR3 nucleotides read TGTGCCAGCTGCAACAGAAGCGGGAGGTGGCGAGAGACCCAGTACTTC. This codes for CASCNRSGRWRETQYF.

The rearrangement links TRBV5-1 to TRBJ2-5, with 14 nucleotides matching TRBD2. Germline CDR1 reads SGHRS; CDR2 reads YFSETQ. The CDR3 extends over 15 amino acids. J lost 4 bases, V lost 4 bases, and 3 bases had no gene match. CDR3 DNA sequence: TGCGCCAGCAGCATGGGACTAGCGGGAGTAGAGACCCAGTACTTC. As protein: CASSMGLAGVETQYF.